Sequencing of this T cell receptor beta chain was carried out in a study of shared clonotypes between healthy human individuals. This clone has at least ten counts. Original methodology: Without quality scores, immunoSEQ junctional reads could not be filtered like full-length reads. This table comes from immunoSEQ multiplex PCR, and its TCRdb copy is limited to in-frame clones, with some not included. The V and J calls and clone size were taken over from that table, and D and trimming were inferred from the DNA. This sample has about a million clones, with around three quarters found just once. The CDR3 covers 15 residues. After removal of 6 bases from V and 6 bases from J, the junction contained 13 bases not matched to a gene. CDR1 and CDR2 from the germline V gene are SGHRS and YFSETQ.

Sequencing used memory CD4+ T cells from PBMCs. Specified subset: CD45RA-negative fraction. The sequence was collected from a young man in good health. Some clones in this sample may be carry-over from other donors' samples. The rearrangement uses TRBV5-1 and TRBJ2-7; 9 bases match TRBD2. CDR3 loop: CASTALAGRGGEQYF. CDR3 DNA: TGCGCCAGCACTGCGCTAGCGGGGCGGGGGGGCGAGCAGTACTTC.